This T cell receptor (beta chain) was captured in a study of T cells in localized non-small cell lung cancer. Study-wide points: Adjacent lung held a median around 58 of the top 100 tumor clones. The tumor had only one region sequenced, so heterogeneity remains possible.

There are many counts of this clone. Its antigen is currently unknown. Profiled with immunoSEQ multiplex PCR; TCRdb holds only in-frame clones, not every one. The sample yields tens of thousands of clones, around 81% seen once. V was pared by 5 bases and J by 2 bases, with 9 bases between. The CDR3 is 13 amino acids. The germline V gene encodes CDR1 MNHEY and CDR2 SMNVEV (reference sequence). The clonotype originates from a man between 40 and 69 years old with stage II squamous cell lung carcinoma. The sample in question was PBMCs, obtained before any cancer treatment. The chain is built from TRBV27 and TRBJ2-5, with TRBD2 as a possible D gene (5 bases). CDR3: CASSGSGQETQYF. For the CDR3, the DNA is TGTGCCAGCAGTGGGTCGGGGCAAGAGACCCAGTACTTC.